This is a list of T cell receptor beta chains from one sample in a study of beta chain features in type 1 diabetes. The assay was immunoSEQ multiplex PCR, and TCRdb's table has in-frame clones only and misses some. The repertoire holds about 68,000 clones, with roughly 50% as singletons. Sequencing was performed on central memory CD4+ T cells from blood. These receptors were collected from a man in his thirties or forties with type 1 diabetes. Each CDR3 is given with its conserved first and last residue. D genes are given only for firm matches. Some rows have no size entry. The others give once, few or many, or a class for an expanded clone.

J gene	D gene	V gene	clone size	CDR3 protein	CDR3 DNA
TRBJ1-2	-	TRBV10-1	-	CASSESDSANYGYTF	TGCGCCAGCAGTGAGTCGGACAGTGCTAACTATGGCTACACCTTC
TRBJ2-5	-	TRBV19	-	CASSITGNQETQYF	TGTGCCAGTAGTATAACAGGGAACCAAGAGACCCAGTACTTC
TRBJ1-6	-	TRBV19	-	CASSISAGGSSSPLHF	TGTGCCAGTAGTATAAGCGCGGGGGGCTCGAGTTCACCCCTCCACTTT
TRBJ1-2	-	TRBV21-1	once	CASSKGTGGYGYTF	TGTGCCAGCAGCAAAGGGACAGGGGGCTATGGCTACACCTTC
TRBJ2-7	TRBD2	TRBV2	-	CASRTSGSREQYF	TGTGCCAGCAGGACTAGCGGGTCACGCGAGCAGTACTTC
TRBJ2-1	-	TRBV5-6	-	CASSLVFRGSYNEQFF	TGTGCCAGCAGCTTGGTGTTCAGGGGCTCCTACAATGAGCAGTTCTTC
TRBJ2-1	-	TRBV6-1	once	CASSVTSGNGEQFF	TGTGCCAGCAGTGTCACATCAGGGAACGGTGAGCAGTTCTTC
TRBJ2-2	TRBD2	TRBV4-2	once	CASSQVSGGSTGELFF	TGTGCCAGCAGCCAAGTTTCGGGAGGATCCACCGGGGAGCTGTTTTTT
TRBJ2-1	-	TRBV5-1	few	CASSVDTRSYNEQFF	TGCGCCAGCAGCGTTGACACGCGCTCCTACAATGAGCAGTTCTTC
TRBJ2-7	-	TRBV5-1	-	CASSLGDYEQYF	TGCGCCAGCAGCTTGGGCGACTACGAGCAGTACTTC
TRBJ2-2	TRBD1	TRBV30	few	CAWSPGQGYAGELFF	TGTGCCTGGAGTCCGGGACAGGGTTACGCCGGGGAGCTGTTTTTT
TRBJ2-7	-	TRBV20-1	-	CSARLGGEQYF	TGCAGTGCTAGGCTAGGGGGCGAGCAGTACTTC
TRBJ2-1	TRBD1	TRBV5-1	-	CASSPQGASYNEQFF	TGCGCCAGCAGCCCACAGGGGGCCTCCTACAATGAGCAGTTCTTC
TRBJ1-5	-	TRBV25-1	-	CASSDRVSNQPQHF	TGTGCCAGCAGTGACCGCGTGAGCAATCAGCCCCAGCATTTT
TRBJ1-5	-	TRBV29-1	-	CSVGQVGGDQPQHF	TGCAGCGTTGGACAGGTGGGGGGGGATCAGCCCCAGCATTTT
TRBJ2-5	TRBD2	TRBV5-4	-	CASSRSETSERSGETQYF	TGTGCCAGCAGCCGATCTGAGACTAGCGAGAGGTCTGGAGAGACCCAGTACTTC
TRBJ2-2	TRBD2	TRBV6-5	-	CASSVSGGNAGELFF	TGTGCCAGCAGTGTGAGCGGGGGGAACGCCGGGGAGCTGTTTTTT
TRBJ2-7	TRBD1	TRBV5-1	few	CASSSQGADYEQYF	TGCGCCAGCAGCTCACAGGGGGCCGACTACGAGCAGTACTTC
TRBJ1-5	TRBD1	TRBV19	-	CASSDPRQGPWQPQHF	TGTGCCAGTAGCGATCCCCGACAGGGCCCGTGGCAGCCCCAGCATTTT
TRBJ2-2	-	TRBV5-1	-	CASSGTSSVGELLF	TGCGCCAGCAGCGGCACTAGCTCGGTCGGGGAGCTGCTTTTT
TRBJ2-3	TRBD2	TRBV5-1	-	CASSLTSGGTDTQYF	TGCGCCAGCAGCTTGACTAGCGGGGGCACAGATACGCAGTATTTT
TRBJ2-3	-	TRBV10-3	-	CAISDLASSTDTQYF	TGTGCCATCAGTGATCTAGCATCCAGCACAGATACGCAGTATTTT
TRBJ2-5	TRBD1	TRBV7-9	-	CASSPYRGGETQYF	TGTGCCAGCAGCCCGTACAGGGGCGGGGAGACCCAGTACTTC
TRBJ1-2	-	TRBV6-5	-	CASSSGIANYGYTF	TGTGCCAGCAGTAGCGGTATCGCTAACTATGGCTACACCTTC
TRBJ2-3	TRBD1	TRBV5-4	-	CASNPGGTGASGTQYF	TGTGCCAGCAACCCGGGTGGGACAGGTGCTTCGGGTACGCAGTATTTT
TRBJ2-1	-	TRBV5-1	few	CASSLQQVSYNEQFF	TGCGCCAGCAGCTTACAACAAGTCTCCTACAATGAGCAGTTCTTC
TRBJ1-1	-	TRBV10-2	-	CASSEWGDTEAFF	TGCGCCAGCAGTGAGTGGGGGGACACTGAAGCTTTCTTT
TRBJ1-2	-	TRBV6-6	-	CASSYSGGGYGYTF	TGTGCCAGCAGTTACTCTGGGGGAGGCTATGGCTACACCTTC
TRBJ2-1	TRBD2	TRBV4-1	few	CASSQALAALDEQFF	TGCGCCAGCAGCCAAGCCCTAGCGGCCTTGGATGAGCAGTTCTTC
TRBJ2-7	-	TRBV6-5	-	CASSYPVGQTYEQYF	TGTGCCAGCAGTTACCCGGTTGGACAGACCTACGAGCAGTACTTC
TRBJ2-3	TRBD2	TRBV5-4	-	CASSRTSGSFTDTQYF	TGTGCCAGCAGCCGGACTAGCGGGAGTTTCACAGATACGCAGTATTTT
TRBJ2-1	TRBD2	TRBV29-1	few	CSVPIGGGSYNEQFF	TGCAGCGTTCCTATTGGGGGGGGTAGCTACAATGAGCAGTTCTTC
TRBJ2-1	TRBD2	TRBV19	-	CASSDQAGVNEQFF	TGTGCCAGTAGTGACCAAGCGGGAGTCAATGAGCAGTTCTTC
TRBJ2-1	TRBD2	TRBV2	-	CASSSQGRENNEQFF	TGTGCCAGCAGCAGCCAAGGGCGGGAGAACAATGAGCAGTTCTTC
TRBJ1-3	-	TRBV5-1	few	CASSLEGYSGNTIYF	TGCGCCAGCAGCTTGGAGGGGTACTCTGGAAACACCATATATTTT
TRBJ2-5	-	TRBV7-9	few	CASSGVRDSPPETQYF	TGTGCCAGCAGCGGTGTTCGGGACTCTCCCCCAGAGACCCAGTACTTC
TRBJ2-3	TRBD2	TRBV6-1	few	CASSEGLAALADTQYF	TGTGCCAGCAGTGAAGGGCTAGCGGCCTTGGCAGATACGCAGTATTTT
TRBJ1-5	-	TRBV7-8	-	CASSPAGTYSNQPQHF	TGTGCCAGCAGCCCTGCCGGGACTTATAGCAATCAGCCCCAGCATTTT
TRBJ1-3	TRBD1	TRBV5-1	-	CASTDRMAGNTIYF	TGCGCCAGCACGGACAGGATGGCTGGAAACACCATATATTTT
TRBJ1-1	-	TRBV5-6	-	CASSLDGGRDTEAFF	TGTGCCAGCAGCTTGGACGGGGGGCGCGACACTGAAGCTTTCTTT
TRBJ2-1	-	TRBV5-1	-	CASSLSGNKAEQFF	TGCGCCAGCAGCTTGTCGGGTAATAAGGCTGAGCAGTTCTTC
TRBJ2-5	-	TRBV29-1	few	CSVKGGEETQYF	TGCAGCGTAAAGGGGGGGGAAGAGACCCAGTACTTC
TRBJ1-4	TRBD1	TRBV7-9	-	CASSPRDRSYEKLFF	TGTGCCAGCAGCCCTAGGGACAGATCGTATGAAAAACTGTTTTTT
TRBJ1-1	-	TRBV6-5	-	CASRAPENTEAFF	TGTGCCAGCAGGGCTCCAGAGAACACTGAAGCTTTCTTT
TRBJ2-1	TRBD1	TRBV29-1	-	CSVEGQGGHEQFF	TGCAGCGTGGAGGGACAGGGGGGTCATGAGCAGTTCTTC
TRBJ1-1	-	TRBV9	once	CASSVDLQGSTEAFF	TGTGCCAGCAGCGTAGATTTACAGGGCAGTACTGAAGCTTTCTTT
TRBJ1-1	-	TRBV7-9	few	CASSFQPGTEAFF	TGTGCCAGCAGCTTTCAACCAGGAACTGAAGCTTTCTTT
TRBJ1-4	-	TRBV13	few	CASSGGHDLREKLFF	TGTGCCAGCAGCGGCGGACACGACCTGCGGGAAAAACTGTTTTTT
TRBJ2-7	TRBD1	TRBV27	-	CASRLPGTGAEQYF	TGTGCCAGCAGACTTCCCGGGACAGGGGCCGAGCAGTACTTC
TRBJ2-1	-	TRBV4-1	-	CASSLGRGSYNEQFF	TGCGCCAGCAGCCTTGGAAGGGGGTCCTACAATGAGCAGTTCTTC
TRBJ2-2	TRBD1	TRBV18	-	CASSPWQGALNTGELFF	TGTGCCAGCTCACCATGGCAGGGGGCCTTGAACACCGGGGAGCTGTTTTTT
TRBJ2-1	TRBD1	TRBV7-9	-	CASFDRGSYNEQFF	TGTGCCAGCTTTGACAGGGGCTCCTACAATGAGCAGTTCTTC